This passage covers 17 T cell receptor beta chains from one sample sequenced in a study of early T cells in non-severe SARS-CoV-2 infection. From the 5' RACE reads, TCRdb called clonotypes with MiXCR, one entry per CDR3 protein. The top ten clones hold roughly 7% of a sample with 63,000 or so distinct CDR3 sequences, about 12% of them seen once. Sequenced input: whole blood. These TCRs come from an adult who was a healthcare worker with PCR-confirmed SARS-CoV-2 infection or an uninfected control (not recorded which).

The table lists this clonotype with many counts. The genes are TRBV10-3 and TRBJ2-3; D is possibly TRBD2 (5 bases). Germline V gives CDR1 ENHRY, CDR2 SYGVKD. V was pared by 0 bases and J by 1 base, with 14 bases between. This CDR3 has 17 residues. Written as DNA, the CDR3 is TGTGCCATCAGTGAGTCGACTCTAAGGACTCGCACAGATACGCAGTATTTT. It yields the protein CAISESTLRTRTDTQYF.

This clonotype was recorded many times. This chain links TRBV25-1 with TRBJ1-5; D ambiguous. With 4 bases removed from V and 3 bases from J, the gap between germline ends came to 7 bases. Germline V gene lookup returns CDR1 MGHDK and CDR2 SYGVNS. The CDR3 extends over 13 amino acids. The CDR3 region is CASSARFNQPQHF. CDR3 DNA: TGTGCCAGCAGTGCGCGGTTCAATCAGCCCCAGCATTTT.

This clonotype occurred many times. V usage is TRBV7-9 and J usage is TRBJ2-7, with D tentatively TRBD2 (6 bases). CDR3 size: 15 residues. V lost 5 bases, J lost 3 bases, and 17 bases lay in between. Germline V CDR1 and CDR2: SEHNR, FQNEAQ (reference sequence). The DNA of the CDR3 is TGTGCCAGCAGCCCAGTCCGGGACTTAGACTACGAGCAGTACTTC. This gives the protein CASSPVRDLDYEQYF.

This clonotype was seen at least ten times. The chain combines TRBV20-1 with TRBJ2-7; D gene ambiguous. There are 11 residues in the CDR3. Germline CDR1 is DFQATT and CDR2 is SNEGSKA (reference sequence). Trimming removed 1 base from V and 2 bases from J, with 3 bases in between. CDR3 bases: TGCAGTGCTAGAGGGACCTACGAGCAGTACTTC. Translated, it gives CSARGTYEQYF.

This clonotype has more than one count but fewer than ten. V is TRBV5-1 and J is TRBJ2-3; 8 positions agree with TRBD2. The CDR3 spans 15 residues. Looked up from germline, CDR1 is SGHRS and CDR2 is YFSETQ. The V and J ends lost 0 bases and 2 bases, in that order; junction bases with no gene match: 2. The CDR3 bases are TGCGCCAGCAGCTTGGCGCGGGGGGACACAGATACGCAGTATTTT. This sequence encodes CASSLARGDTDTQYF.

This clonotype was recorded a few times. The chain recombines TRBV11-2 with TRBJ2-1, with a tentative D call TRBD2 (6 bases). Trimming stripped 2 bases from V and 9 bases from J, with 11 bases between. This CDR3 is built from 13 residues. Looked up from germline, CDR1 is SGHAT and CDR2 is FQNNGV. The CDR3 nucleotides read TGTGCCAGCAGCTTATTTCCGGAGGGTGAGCAGTTCTTC. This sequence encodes CASSLFPEGEQFF.

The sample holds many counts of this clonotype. CDR3 in DNA: TGTGCCAGCAGCTTGACCCATGGGCATGAGCAGTTCTTC. Amino acid sequence: CASSLTHGHEQFF. The chain employs TRBV7-9 and TRBJ2-1; D is unclear. The V and J ends lost 3 bases and 8 bases respectively, with 11 bases between them. This CDR3 spans 13 amino acids. Germline CDR1 is SEHNR and CDR2 is FQNEAQ (reference sequence).

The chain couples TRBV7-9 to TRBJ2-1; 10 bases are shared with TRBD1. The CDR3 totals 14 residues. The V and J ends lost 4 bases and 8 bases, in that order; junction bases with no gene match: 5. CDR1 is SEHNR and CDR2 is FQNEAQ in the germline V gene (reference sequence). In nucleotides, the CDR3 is TGTGCCAGCAGCTCCCGGGACAGGGGCTATGAGCAGTTCTTC. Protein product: CASSSRDRGYEQFF.

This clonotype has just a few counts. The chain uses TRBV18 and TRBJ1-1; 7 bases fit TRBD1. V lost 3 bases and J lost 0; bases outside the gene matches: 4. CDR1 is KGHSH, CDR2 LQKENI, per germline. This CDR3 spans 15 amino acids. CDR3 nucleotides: TGTGCCAGCTCACCTCAACAGGGGATGAACACTGAAGCTTTCTTT. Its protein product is CASSPQQGMNTEAFF.

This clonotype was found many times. This CDR3 is CASGGTENQPQHF. CDR3 coding DNA: TGTGCCAGCGGAGGGACAGAAAATCAGCCCCAGCATTTT. The chain couples TRBV2 to TRBJ1-5; 7 positions agree with TRBD1. CDR1 is SNHLY and CDR2 is FYNNEI in the germline V gene. This CDR3 comprises 13 residues. The J segment lost 4 bases and the V segment lost 8 bases, leaving 5 bases of the junction unmatched.

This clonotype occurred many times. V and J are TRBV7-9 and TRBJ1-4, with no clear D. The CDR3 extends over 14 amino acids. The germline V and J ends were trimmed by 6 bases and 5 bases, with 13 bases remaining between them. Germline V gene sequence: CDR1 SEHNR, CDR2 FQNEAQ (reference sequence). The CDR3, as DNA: TGTGCCAGCAGTACGTTGGGGTTCAATGAAAAACTGTTTTTT. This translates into CASSTLGFNEKLFF. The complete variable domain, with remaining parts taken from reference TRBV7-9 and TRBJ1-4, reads DTGVSQNPRHKITKRGQNVTFRCDPISEHNRLYWYRQTLGQGPEFLTYFQNEAQLEKSRLLSDRFSAERPKGSFSTLEIQRTEQGDSAMYLCASSTLGFNEKLFFGSGTQLSVL.

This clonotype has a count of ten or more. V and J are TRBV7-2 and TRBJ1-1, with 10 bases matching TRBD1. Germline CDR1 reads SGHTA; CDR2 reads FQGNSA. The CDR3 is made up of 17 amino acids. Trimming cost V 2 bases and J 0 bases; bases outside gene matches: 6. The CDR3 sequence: CASSLLTGGNMNTEAFF. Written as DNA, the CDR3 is TGTGCCAGCAGCTTATTGACAGGGGGCAACATGAACACTGAAGCTTTCTTT.

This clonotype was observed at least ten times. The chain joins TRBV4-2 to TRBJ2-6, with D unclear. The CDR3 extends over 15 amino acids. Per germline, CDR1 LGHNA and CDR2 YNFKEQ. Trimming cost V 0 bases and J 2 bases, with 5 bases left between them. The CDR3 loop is CASSQDLAGANVLTF. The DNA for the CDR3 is TGTGCCAGCAGCCAAGATTTGGCTGGGGCCAACGTCCTGACTTTC.

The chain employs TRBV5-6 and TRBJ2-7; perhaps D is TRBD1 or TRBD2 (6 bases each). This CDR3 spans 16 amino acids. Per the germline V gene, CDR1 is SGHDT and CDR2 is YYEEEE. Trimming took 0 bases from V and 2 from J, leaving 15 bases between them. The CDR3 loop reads CASSLAGGRVTYEQYF. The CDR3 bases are TGTGCCAGCAGCTTGGCCGGGGGCAGGGTAACCTACGAGCAGTACTTC.

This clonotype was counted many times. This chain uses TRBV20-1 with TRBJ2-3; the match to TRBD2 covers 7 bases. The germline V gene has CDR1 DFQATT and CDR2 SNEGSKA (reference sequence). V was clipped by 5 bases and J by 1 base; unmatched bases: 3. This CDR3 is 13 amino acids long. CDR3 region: CSAGGGRTDTQYF. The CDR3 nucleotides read TGCAGTGCTGGCGGGGGACGCACAGATACGCAGTATTTT.

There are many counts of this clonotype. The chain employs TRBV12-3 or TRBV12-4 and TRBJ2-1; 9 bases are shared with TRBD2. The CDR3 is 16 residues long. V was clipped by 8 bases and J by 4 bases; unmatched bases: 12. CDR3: CASQRGLAGTYNEQFF. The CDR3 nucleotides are TGTGCCAGCCAAAGGGGCCTAGCGGGGACTTACAATGAGCAGTTCTTC.

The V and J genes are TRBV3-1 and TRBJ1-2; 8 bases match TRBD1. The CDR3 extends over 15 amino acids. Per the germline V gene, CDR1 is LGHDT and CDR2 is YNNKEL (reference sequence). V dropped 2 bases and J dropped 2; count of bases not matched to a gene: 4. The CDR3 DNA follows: TGTGCCAGCAGCCAACTGGACAGGGTGAACTATGGCTACACCTTC. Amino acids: CASSQLDRVNYGYTF.